The sequence of this T cell receptor beta chain was determined in a study of blood T cells in healthy people across ages (dated by TCRdb to between 2014 and 2016). Regarding the study in general: In model experiments, roughly one uniquely barcoded TCR beta cDNA molecule per two T cells was captured by template switching. The study measured age-related changes in TCR beta repertoire diversity using deep sequencing normalized with unique cDNA molecular identifiers. The donors were split into four age groups: young (average around 15 years), middle-aged (39), aged (over 55) and long-lived (roughly 88). To avoid experimental bias, donors of different ages were spread randomly across the sequencing lanes. Using the same blood draw, the study looked at two additional independent replicas of 1 million unique cDNA reads for two donors, one aged 18 to 29 and the other aged 80 or older.

Measured from the cysteine to the phenylalanine, the CDR3 is 15 residues long. Just CDR3 DNA is preserved here, 45 bases in frame from base 1. CDR1 is given as DFQATT and CDR2 as SNEGSKA, both from the germline V gene (reference sequence). Ends trimmed: V by 4 bases, J by 1 base; bases unmatched to a gene: 8. As for this clonotype: Its antigen target is currently unknown. It has no much larger one-base neighbor in the sample; base qualities were not kept.

Study-wide findings and limitations: Estimates of total diversity from one million sequenced T cells were regarded as lower bounds and underestimates. Compared with the aged group, the long-lived group had more naive CD4+ T cells, fewer expanded clones and increased TCR diversity, suggesting age selection. Since profiling was done on bulk unsorted PBMCs, naive and antigen-experienced compartments could not be conclusively compared. A strong correlation was found between observed TCR beta diversity and the percentage of naive T cells measured by flow cytometry. Because the CMV infection status of the donors was unknown, age-related changes in expanded clonotypes may potentially have been confounded. Observed TCR beta diversity per million T cells fell roughly linearly with age, and a significant reduction was already apparent by age approximately 41.

The method was 5' RACE. Sequencing relied on an Illumina HiSeq 2500. A second PCR of about 6 to 12 cycles was run with a J-beta primer mix and a sample-barcoded 5' primer. Each TCR beta cDNA molecule received a unique molecular identifier from a template-switch 5' adaptor carrying 12 random nucleotides. At least 2.5 million CDR3-containing paired-end reads were obtained from each sample. All of the RNA was converted into first-strand cDNA using the Mint cDNA synthesis kit, with a TRBC-specific oligonucleotide serving as the primer. Following uracil-DNA glycosylase treatment, a first 18-cycle PCR with universal primers M1SS and BC2_uni_R was performed on all cDNA. On the authors' methods: Each sample was normalized by randomly selecting 1 million high-quality reads, each carrying a distinct molecular identifier. Reads with shared molecular identifiers were discarded instead of being binned into consensus sequences. CDR3 identification, clonotype clustering and error correction used MiTCR with a Q25 quality threshold and the strictest error-elimination algorithm. A nonparametric unseen species model with Euler transformation was used to estimate a lower bound on total TCR beta diversity. TCRdb reworked the public reads: Q25 trimming with fastp, MiXCR clone assembly, productive beta chains retained. Each entry merges the rows of one CDR3 protein and shows their most common DNA and genes. These V and J calls rely on TCRdb rather than the paper's analysis. A total of about 2 million distinct CDR3 sequences appear in this sample, 40% to 55% of them only once. Of the sample, roughly 2% falls within the top ten clones.

Systemically healthy Caucasian individuals from Russia, approximately 39 in total and aged about 6 to 90 years, were included as donors. Each donor gave about 11 milliliters of peripheral blood, drawn into EDTA-treated Vacutainer tubes. Ficoll-Paque density-gradient centrifugation was used to isolate PBMCs, with at least 6.5 million obtained per sample. Trizol reagent was used to extract total RNA from the PBMCs, yielding at least 5 micrograms per sample. For every donor, flow cytometry on a PBMC aliquot measured the percentage of naive CD45RAhigh/CD27high T cells. This TCR was recovered from a woman aged 40-49 years in good health. Input material: blood. The rearrangement joined TRBV20-1 to TRBJ2-5, with 8 bases in between that match TRBD2. The CDR3 amino acid sequence is: CSAIGTRGVQETQYF. The nucleotide sequence reads as follows: TGCAGTGCTATCGGGACTAGGGGGGTCCAAGAGACCCAGTACTTC.